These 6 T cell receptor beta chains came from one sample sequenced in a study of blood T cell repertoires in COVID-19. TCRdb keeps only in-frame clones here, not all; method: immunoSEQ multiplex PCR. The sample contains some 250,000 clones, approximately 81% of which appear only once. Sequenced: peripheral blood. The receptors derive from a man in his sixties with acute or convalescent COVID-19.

CDR3 sequence: CASSQTSGGSDTQYF. CDR3 in DNA: TGTGCCAGCAGCCAAACTAGCGGGGGGTCGGATACGCAGTATTTT. The V gene is TRBV3-1 (or the pseudogene TRBV3-2), the J gene TRBJ2-3, with 12 bases that match TRBD2. Germline V gene data show CDR1 as LGHDT and CDR2 as YNNKEL (reference sequence). The CDR3 is 15 amino acids. V shed 2 bases and J 6 bases; nucleotides not matched to a gene: 3.

The CDR3 spells CASMDRGGTDTQYF. DNA for the CDR3: TGTGCCAGCATGGACAGGGGTGGCACAGATACGCAGTATTTT. The rearrangement uses TRBV7-3 and TRBJ2-3, with 9 bases matching TRBD1. CDR3 length: 14 residues. V shed 7 bases and J 1 base; nucleotides not matched to a gene: 3. Germline V lookup: CDR1 SGHTA, CDR2 FQGTGA.

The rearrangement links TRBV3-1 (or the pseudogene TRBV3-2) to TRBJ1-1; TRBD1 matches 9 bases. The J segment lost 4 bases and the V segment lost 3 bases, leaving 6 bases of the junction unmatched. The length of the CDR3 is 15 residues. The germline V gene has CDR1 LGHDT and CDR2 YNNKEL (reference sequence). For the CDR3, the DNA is TGTGCCAGCAGCCACGGTGGGACAGGGAGCACTGAAGCTTTCTTT. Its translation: CASSHGGTGSTEAFF.

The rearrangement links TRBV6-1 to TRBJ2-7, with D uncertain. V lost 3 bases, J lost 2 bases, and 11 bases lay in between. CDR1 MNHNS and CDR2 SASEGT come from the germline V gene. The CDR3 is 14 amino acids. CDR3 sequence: CASSEAGRPYEQYF. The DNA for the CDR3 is TGTGCCAGCAGTGAGGCTGGCAGGCCCTACGAGCAGTACTTC.

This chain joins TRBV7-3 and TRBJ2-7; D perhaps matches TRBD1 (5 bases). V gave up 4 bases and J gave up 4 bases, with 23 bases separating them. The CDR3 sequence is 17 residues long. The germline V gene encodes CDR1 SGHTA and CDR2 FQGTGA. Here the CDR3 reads CASSSPDSAGRRYEQYF. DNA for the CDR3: TGTGCCAGCAGCTCCCCAGACAGCGCTGGTCGGCGGTACGAGCAGTACTTC.

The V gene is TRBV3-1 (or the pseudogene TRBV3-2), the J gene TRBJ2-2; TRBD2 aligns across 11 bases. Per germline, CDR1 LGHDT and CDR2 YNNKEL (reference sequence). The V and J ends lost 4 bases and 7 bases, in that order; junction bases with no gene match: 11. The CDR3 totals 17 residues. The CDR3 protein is CASSLERLAGLVGELFF. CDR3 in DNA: TGTGCCAGCAGCCTGGAGAGACTAGCGGGATTGGTCGGGGAGCTGTTTTTT.